The clone carrying this TCR beta chain has a count of ten or more. Its antigen is unknown. MiXCR was run by TCRdb on the PCR reads, yielding one entry per CDR3 protein. The sample yields hundreds of thousands of distinct CDR3 sequences, 20% seen once. The data stem from a study of molecular identifiers for immune sequencing clone quantification. Study findings and constraints: Barcode sharing among identical TCR molecules could make large clones appear smaller.

Libraries for naive CD8 T cells, which were made from 20,000 to 1,000,000 sorted cells, drew on 10%, 30% or 50% of the RNA. A CD8+CD4-CCR7+CD45RA+ gate was used to sort naive CD8 T cells. The length of the CDR3 is 15 residues. V was cut by 0 bases and J by 0 bases, with 10 bases left in between. Germline-derived CDR1 and CDR2 are SGHKS and YYEKEE (reference sequence). This clonotype was obtained from a human donor in good health. Some libraries in this study had Jurkat cell RNA spiked in. The source material was naive CD8+ T cells from blood, with Jurkat cell RNA spiked in. This sample's subset: FACS-sorted CD8+CD4-CCR7+CD45RA+ naive T cells. The chain recombines TRBV5-5 with TRBJ2-7; D possibly matches TRBD1 or TRBD2 (5 bases each). CDR3 sequence reads: CASSLVAGSSYEQYF. The CDR3 DNA reads TGTGCCAGCAGCTTGGTCGCAGGGAGCTCCTACGAGCAGTACTTC.